Listed here are 18 T cell receptor beta chains from one sample, sequenced in a study of cytomegalovirus exposure and HLA in healthy donors (dated by TCRdb to about 2017). The method was the immunoSEQ multiplex PCR assay. A mixture of 60 forward primers for TCR Vbeta segments and 13 reverse primers for TCR Jbeta segments was used in the multiplex PCR. The table comes from immuneACCESS by way of TCRdb, which keeps in-frame sequences with V and J called. Part of the clones is missing from these tables; in studies checked, under half for an unresolved V gene and the rest for unknown reasons. The sample table holds roughly 130,000 clones, of which 70% to 85% were seen once. The top ten clones comprise around 2.5% of the sample. Sequenced input: PBMCs. The source of these receptors is a boy younger than 10 in good health and CMV-seronegative.

The chain is built from TRBV6-1 and TRBJ1-1; the D gene is possibly TRBD1 (5 bases). Germline V gene data show CDR1 as MNHNS and CDR2 as SASEGT. The CDR3 covers 13 residues. V was clipped by 0 bases and J by 7 bases, with 9 bases between them. CDR3 sequence reads: CASSEAGTGEAFF. Here the CDR3 DNA reads TGTGCCAGCAGTGAAGCGGGTACAGGTGAAGCTTTCTTT.

This rearrangement joins TRBV4-2 to TRBJ2-6, with a tentative D call TRBD1 (7 bases). V was clipped by 4 bases and J by 1 base, with 14 bases between them. The germline CDR1 and CDR2 sequences are LGHNA and YNFKEQ. This CDR3 has 17 residues. The CDR3 DNA reads TGTGCCAGCAGCCTCGGACAGGAGGGGTCTGGGGCCAACGTCCTGACTTTC. Protein product: CASSLGQEGSGANVLTF.

This chain links TRBV6-6 with TRBJ1-1, with a tentative D call TRBD1 (5 bases). Trimming removed 5 bases from V and 1 base from J, with 11 bases in between. The CDR3 extends over 14 amino acids. Germline lookup yields CDR1 MNHNY and CDR2 SVGAGI (reference sequence). For the CDR3, the DNA is TGTGCCAGCAGTCCGTCGACAGAGAACACTGAAGCTTTCTTT. Translation gives CASSPSTENTEAFF.

This rearrangement joins TRBV7-9 to TRBJ1-1; TRBD1 aligns across 11 bases. The ends lost 5 bases at V and 4 bases at J; junction bases unmatched: 6. The CDR3 is 15 amino acids. Germline CDR1 reads SEHNR; CDR2 reads FQNEAQ (reference sequence). The CDR3 DNA follows: TGTGCCAGCAGCCAGGACAGGGGGCGCATCACTGAAGCTTTCTTT. It encodes CASSQDRGRITEAFF.

This rearrangement joins TRBV30 to TRBJ2-1; possible D gene TRBD2, 5 bases. The CDR3 sequence is 16 residues long. Germline V lookup: CDR1 GTSNPN, CDR2 SVGIG (reference sequence). Trimming took off 0 bases at V and 0 bases at J, with 12 bases between the two ends. CDR3: CAWSVWPGSSYNEQFF. CDR3 coding DNA: TGTGCCTGGAGTGTCTGGCCGGGGAGCTCCTACAATGAGCAGTTCTTC.

This clone was counted a single time. For the CDR3, the DNA is TGTGCCAGCAGGGCCGATAATGAGCAGTTCTTC. Amino acids: CASRADNEQFF. The chain uses TRBV2 and TRBJ2-1, with unresolved D. Germline V gene data show CDR1 as SNHLY and CDR2 as FYNNEI. The CDR3 contains 11 residues. Trimming left V 6 bases short and J 7 bases short, with 7 bases between. Looking up the rest from reference TRBV2 and TRBJ2-1 gives the full variable domain: EPEVTQTPSHQVTQMGQEVILRCVPISNHLYFYWYRQILGQKVEFLVSFYNNEISEKSEIFDDQFSVERPDGSNFTLKIRSTKLEDSAMYFCASRADNEQFFGPGTRLTVL.

The rearrangement uses TRBV7-9 and TRBJ1-1; D is perhaps TRBD1 (6 bases). CDR1 is SEHNR and CDR2 is FQNEAQ in the germline V gene (reference sequence). The ends were cut back, 0 bases at V and 6 bases at J, with 8 bases in the middle. This CDR3 has 13 amino acids. The CDR3 region has the DNA TGTGCCAGCAGCTTAGCAGGGGGTCCTGAAGCTTTCTTT. Protein product: CASSLAGGPEAFF.

The genes are TRBV6-1 and TRBJ2-7; D tentatively reads TRBD1 or TRBD2 (5 bases each). The V gene's germline CDR1 is MNHNS and CDR2 SASEGT. V was pared by 0 bases and J by 7 bases, with 7 bases between. This CDR3 spans 12 amino acids. The CDR3: CASSEAWGEQYV. In DNA, the CDR3 is TGTGCCAGCAGTGAAGCGTGGGGGGAGCAGTACGTC.

The gene calls are TRBV6-1 and TRBJ1-5, with D tentatively TRBD1 (6 bases). This CDR3 contains 14 residues. Germline lookup yields CDR1 MNHNS and CDR2 SASEGT. The V and J ends lost 10 bases and 6 bases respectively, with 19 bases between them. As DNA, the CDR3 is TGTGCCACTACACCTCCAGGGGAAATTCAGCCCCAGCATTTT. Its protein product is CATTPPGEIQPQHF.

V usage is TRBV19 and J usage is TRBJ1-2, with D uncertain. Germline assignment: CDR1 LNHDA and CDR2 SQIVND (reference sequence). This CDR3 is 10 amino acids long. V lost 10 bases, J lost 1 base, and 4 bases lay in between. The CDR3 protein is CATYNYGYTF. CDR3 in DNA: TGTGCCACGTATAACTATGGCTACACCTTC.

This chain links TRBV7-8 with TRBJ1-1; D ambiguous. The V and J ends lost 2 bases and 7 bases respectively, with 11 bases between them. The CDR3 is made up of 13 amino acids. The germline CDR1 and CDR2 sequences are SGHVS and FQNEAQ. DNA of the CDR3: TGTGCCAGCAGCTTAATGGTCGGTGGTGAAGCTTTCTTT. Protein sequence: CASSLMVGGEAFF.

Only one count was recorded for this clone. V is TRBV5-1 and J is TRBJ2-3; D call uncertain. V was shortened by 2 bases and J by 6 bases, with 7 bases between the two germline ends. The CDR3 length is 12 residues. Germline CDR1 and CDR2: SGHRS and YFSETQ. The CDR3 region has the DNA TGCGCCAGCAGCTTCGGAGATGATACGCAGTATTTT. It yields the protein CASSFGDDTQYF.

V is TRBV5-1 and J is TRBJ1-2, with 7 bases fitting TRBD1. Per the germline V gene, CDR1 is SGHRS and CDR2 is YFSETQ. V was clipped by 4 bases and J by 6 bases; unmatched bases: 9. The CDR3 is 14 residues long. CDR3 nucleotide sequence: TGCGCCAGCAGCGTAATGACAGGGAAGGATGGCTACACCTTC. This translates into CASSVMTGKDGYTF.

This chain joins TRBV9 and TRBJ2-1; possibly TRBD2 for D (5 bases). Trimming removed 2 bases from V and 7 bases from J, with 10 bases in between. Germline values: CDR1 SGDLS, CDR2 YYNGEE. The CDR3 length is 13 residues. The CDR3 nucleotides are TGTGCCAGCAGCGTCTCCCCGGGGAATGAGCAGTTCTTC. Residues: CASSVSPGNEQFF.

The rearrangement joins TRBV5-1 to TRBJ2-3, with D maybe TRBD1 (5 bases). CDR3 length: 17 residues. V was clipped by 3 bases and J by 2 bases, with 19 bases between them. The germline gives CDR1 SGHRS, CDR2 YFSETQ. The CDR3 reads CASSSAVGQLTTDTQYF. CDR3 coding DNA: TGCGCCAGCAGCTCGGCTGTAGGACAACTCACCACAGATACGCAGTATTTT.

This sequence joins TRBV5-1 and TRBJ1-4; 8 nucleotides align to TRBD1. Germline V lookup: CDR1 SGHRS, CDR2 YFSETQ. This CDR3 has 15 residues. The ends lost 4 bases at V and 4 bases at J; junction bases unmatched: 6. CDR3 in amino acids: CASSGQGAGNEKLFF. For the CDR3, the DNA is TGCGCCAGCAGCGGTCAGGGGGCGGGTAATGAAAAACTGTTTTTT.

V and J are TRBV30 and TRBJ1-5, with D unresolved. Germline CDR1 and CDR2: GTSNPN and SVGIG (reference sequence). The CDR3 is 13 amino acids. The V end was cut by 0 bases, the J end by 5 bases, with 8 bases between. The CDR3 protein is CAWSVDFHQPQHF. The CDR3 DNA reads as TGTGCCTGGAGTGTAGACTTTCATCAGCCCCAGCATTTT.

This chain connects TRBV18 to TRBJ2-2; weak D call: TRBD2 (5 bases). Germline V gene data show CDR1 as KGHSH and CDR2 as LQKENI. There are 16 residues in the CDR3. V was trimmed by 1 base and J by 6 bases, leaving 15 bases between them. The CDR3 spells CASSPLSGGQPGELFF. DNA for the CDR3: TGTGCCAGCTCACCACTAAGCGGAGGTCAACCCGGGGAGCTGTTTTTT.